Reported below is one TCR beta chain. TCRdb independently ran MiXCR on the 5' RACE reads; one entry per CDR3 protein. The repertoire holds approximately 330,000 distinct CDR3 sequences, with 4.1% as singletons. The data derive from a study of T cells after yellow fever vaccination. The overall study: Researchers used SMART-Seq v4 Ultra Low Input to prepare fractions that had low cell numbers.

V lost 4 bases and J lost 4, with 11 bases in between. This CDR3 has 14 amino acids. The TCR was taken from a man younger than 30 who received the YFV17D yellow fever vaccine. V is TRBV12-3 or TRBV12-4 and J is TRBJ1-3, with D perhaps matching TRBD1 (5 bases). Sequenced here: PBMCs, sampled 5 days after the yellow fever booster vaccination. The CDR3 DNA sequence: TGTGCCAGCAGTTCGGGACTAGAGGGAAACACCATATATTTT. It yields the protein CASSSGLEGNTIYF.